A single sample gave rise to the 32 T cell receptor beta chains below, sequenced in a study of T-cell reconstitution after alpha-beta-depleted transplantation in children. Library preparation (for TCRbeta) was performed with unique molecular identifiers. MiXCR, applied by TCRdb to the PCR reads, yields one record per CDR3 protein. Among 600,000 to 700,000 distinct CDR3 sequences listed, 16% were seen once. This specimen consisted of PBMCs from the stem cell graft donor, obtained from the stem cell graft. Receptor source: a human donor who donated a stem cell graft to a child with acute myeloid leukemia.

This clonotype has just a few counts. V and J are TRBV5-1 and TRBJ1-2, with D unresolved. The CDR3 sequence is 17 residues long. V dropped 1 base and J dropped 0 bases, with 16 bases sitting between them. Germline V CDR1 and CDR2: SGHRS, YFSETQ. In DNA, the CDR3 is TGCGCCAGCAGCTTGTCAGTTAGGACGGAGGCTAACTATGGCTACACCTTC. Residues: CASSLSVRTEANYGYTF.

This clonotype was picked up many times. V gene TRBV20-1 combines with J gene TRBJ2-7; 9 bases are shared with TRBD1. This CDR3 region has 15 residues. Germline-derived CDR1 and CDR2 are DFQATT and SNEGSKA (reference sequence). With 4 bases clipped from V and 2 bases from J, the junction kept 9 bases outside the gene matches. The CDR3 sequence is CSAKGRTGDPYEQYF. DNA of the CDR3: TGCAGTGCTAAGGGCCGGACAGGGGATCCCTACGAGCAGTACTTC.

This clonotype was observed a few times. The chain employs TRBV7-3 and TRBJ2-1, with 7 bases matching TRBD1. V shed 5 bases, J shed 9 bases, and the junction held 10 bases outside the gene matches. The germline V gene has CDR1 SGHTA and CDR2 FQGTGA. CDR3 length: 14 residues. The DNA of the CDR3 is TGTGCCAGCAGCCCACAGGGGCTCCAGGGTGAGCAGTTCTTC. Protein sequence: CASSPQGLQGEQFF.

Only a few counts were recorded for this clonotype. This sequence joins TRBV7-8 and TRBJ2-3, with 9 bases identical to TRBD2. The CDR3 is 16 amino acids. V trimming: 5 bases; J trimming: 8 bases; junction bases outside the gene matches: 14. Looked up from germline, CDR1 is SGHVS and CDR2 is FQNEAQ. CDR3 in DNA: TGTGCCAGCAGCCCACAGGGACTAGCTGGGGCCGGTACGCAGTATTTT. Protein product: CASSPQGLAGAGTQYF.

The chain links TRBV5-1 to TRBJ2-5; D might be TRBD1 (5 bases). V lost 0 bases to trimming and J lost 5 bases, with 14 bases between them. Germline V gene lookup returns CDR1 SGHRS and CDR2 YFSETQ. CDR3 length equals 15 residues. The chain's CDR3 is CASSLGYQGLETQYF. For the CDR3, the DNA is TGCGCCAGCAGCTTGGGTTATCAGGGATTGGAGACCCAGTACTTC.

This clonotype was detected many times. The J gene is TRBJ2-7, the V gene TRBV20-1; D gene ambiguous. The germline gives CDR1 DFQATT, CDR2 SNEGSKA (reference sequence). V was trimmed by 3 bases and J by 2 bases, leaving 8 bases between them. The CDR3 consists of 12 residues. CDR3 residues: CSARSSTYEQYF. CDR3 sequence (DNA): TGCAGTGCTAGGAGCTCAACCTACGAGCAGTACTTC.

There are many counts of this clonotype. The V call is TRBV29-1, the J call TRBJ2-5; the D gene is possibly TRBD1 (5 bases). V was cut by 5 bases and J by 3 bases, with 10 bases left in between. The CDR3 loop spans 12 amino acids. Germline lookup yields CDR1 SQVTM and CDR2 ANQGSEA. The CDR3 coding sequence is TGCAGCGTTCTTCAAGGGGAAGAGACCCAGTACTTC. It encodes CSVLQGEETQYF.

The rearrangement uses TRBV7-9 and TRBJ1-2, with D perhaps matching TRBD1 (6 bases). Germline V lookup: CDR1 SEHNR, CDR2 FQNEAQ (reference sequence). Trimming took 0 bases from V and 9 from J, leaving 14 bases between them. This CDR3 is built from 14 residues. The chain's CDR3 is CASSLAGGMASYTF. The CDR3 coding sequence is TGTGCCAGCAGCTTAGCAGGGGGAATGGCGAGCTACACCTTC.

This CDR3 reads CASSFGRSSNYGYTF. The CDR3 nucleotides read TGTGCCAGCAGCTTCGGACGGAGTTCTAACTATGGCTACACCTTC. The rearrangement uses TRBV11-2 and TRBJ1-2, with D unresolved. The length of the CDR3 is 15 residues. Trimming took off 3 bases at V and 0 bases at J, with 11 bases between the two ends. From germline, CDR1 is SGHAT and CDR2 FQNNGV.

This clonotype was observed many times. CDR3 sequence: CSARTAGTRVEDTQYF. The CDR3 DNA sequence: TGCAGTGCTCGAACCGCTGGCACCAGGGTTGAAGATACGCAGTATTTT. The gene calls are TRBV20-1 and TRBJ2-3, with a possible D match to TRBD1 (5 bases). CDR1 and CDR2 from the germline V gene are DFQATT and SNEGSKA (reference sequence). The V end lost 5 bases, the J end lost 5 bases, and 23 bases lay between the germline ends. This CDR3 has 16 residues.

The table lists this clonotype with many counts. The CDR3 nucleotides read TGCAGTGCTAGAGATCCGGCGGGTCGAGAGACCCAGTACTTC. It is translated as CSARDPAGRETQYF. This chain links TRBV20-1 with TRBJ2-5; possible D gene TRBD2, 5 bases. The CDR3 is 14 residues long. Per germline, CDR1 DFQATT and CDR2 SNEGSKA (reference sequence). The V end was cut by 0 bases, the J end by 4 bases, with 12 bases between.

This clonotype was seen a few times. The chain joins TRBV20-1 to TRBJ2-3; the D is unclear. From germline, CDR1 is DFQATT and CDR2 SNEGSKA (reference sequence). V lost 1 base and J lost 1, with 15 bases in between. This CDR3 contains 16 residues. The CDR3 is CSARVPVIARTDTQYF. CDR3 bases: TGCAGTGCTAGAGTACCAGTTATAGCCCGCACAGATACGCAGTATTTT.

The CDR3 nucleotides read TGCAGTGCTACCCGGCCTGAAGCTTTCTTT. Translation: CSATRPEAFF. The chain has TRBV20-1 and TRBJ1-1; D gene unclear. Germline CDR1 is DFQATT and CDR2 is SNEGSKA (reference sequence). V was trimmed by 4 bases and J by 6 bases, leaving 6 bases between them. This CDR3 region has 10 residues.

V is TRBV7-9 and J is TRBJ1-2; no clear D. V was trimmed by 5 bases and J by 7 bases, leaving 20 bases between them. CDR1 and CDR2 from the germline V gene are SEHNR and FQNEAQ (reference sequence). The CDR3 is made up of 15 amino acids. The CDR3 coding sequence is TGTGCCAGCAGCCCGGACCCCGCCAGAGTGGGTGGCTACACCTTC. As protein: CASSPDPARVGGYTF.

This clonotype was detected ten times or more. The rearrangement uses TRBV15 and TRBJ1-5; D unresolved. The CDR3 consists of 15 residues. V shed 2 bases and J shed 5 bases, with 13 bases lying between them. The germline CDR1 and CDR2 sequences are LNHNV and YYDKDF (reference sequence). CDR3 in amino acids: CATSRRTVDYQPQHF. DNA of the CDR3: TGTGCCACCAGCAGAAGGACGGTAGACTATCAGCCCCAGCATTTT.

This clonotype was observed at least ten times. The genes are TRBV20-1 and TRBJ1-5; D is possibly TRBD1 (5 bases). CDR3 length: 12 residues. Between the trimmed V and J ends, which lost 6 bases and 7 bases, there was a span of 13 bases. Germline-derived CDR1 and CDR2 are DFQATT and SNEGSKA (reference sequence). CDR3 region: CSASGAGQPQHF. CDR3 bases: TGCAGTGCGAGCGGGGCGGGGCAGCCCCAGCATTTT.

This clonotype has just a few counts. The chain links TRBV6-1 to TRBJ2-7; 7 positions match TRBD1. The CDR3 sequence is 14 residues long. The ends lost 6 bases at V and 3 bases at J; junction bases unmatched: 8. Germline CDR1 reads MNHNS; CDR2 reads SASEGT. In nucleotides, the CDR3 is TGTGCCAGCAGGCCAACACAGGGGCTCTACGAGCAGTACTTC. It translates to CASRPTQGLYEQYF.

The CDR3 coding sequence is TGTGCCAGCAGCTCTGCTGCCGGGACCAAACGAGACGAGCAGTACGTC. Its protein is CASSSAAGTKRDEQYV. The V call is TRBV28, the J call TRBJ2-7; TRBD1 or TRBD2 may be the D gene (5 bases each). Trimming took 6 bases from V and 5 from J, leaving 23 bases between them. Per germline, CDR1 MDHEN and CDR2 SYDVKM. This CDR3 region has 16 residues.

V is TRBV5-1 and J is TRBJ1-1; D may be TRBD1 (6 bases). CDR3 length: 14 amino acids. V was cut by 4 bases and J by 2 bases, with 12 bases left in between. Germline values: CDR1 SGHRS, CDR2 YFSETQ. The CDR3, as DNA: TGCGCCAGCAGCCGCGACAGGAGTAACACTGAAGCTTTCTTT. This translates into CASSRDRSNTEAFF.

This clonotype appeared once. The chain recombines TRBV12-3 or TRBV12-4 with TRBJ1-4, with D possibly TRBD1 on 5 matching bases. Trimming removed 3 bases at V and 7 bases at J, with 15 bases between. The CDR3 extends over 15 amino acids. DNA of the CDR3: TGTGCCAGCAGTTTCTCCGCAGGGAAAAGTGAAAAACTGTTTTTT. Translated, it gives CASSFSAGKSEKLFF.

V gene TRBV11-2 combines with J gene TRBJ1-2; D remains unclear. The germline CDR1 and CDR2 sequences are SGHAT and FQNNGV. Trimming took off 0 bases at V and 5 bases at J, with 10 bases between the two ends. The CDR3 is made up of 14 amino acids. CDR3 protein: CASSLDPDGYGYTF. The CDR3 DNA reads TGTGCCAGCAGCTTAGACCCGGACGGTTATGGCTACACCTTC.

This clonotype was picked up a small number of times. The rearrangement uses TRBV12-3 or TRBV12-4 and TRBJ1-1; no clear D gene. CDR3 size: 13 residues. V lost 4 bases and J 1 base, leaving 7 bases between the germline ends. Written as DNA, the CDR3 is TGTGCCAGCAGTTCCAGACCGAACACTGAAGCTTTCTTT. Residues: CASSSRPNTEAFF.

In this sample, this clonotype turned up many times. The chain uses TRBV4-3 and TRBJ2-7, with D perhaps TRBD1 or TRBD2 (5 bases each). V was clipped by 4 bases and J by 4 bases, with 20 bases between them. This CDR3 is built from 16 residues. The V gene's germline CDR1 is LGHNA and CDR2 YSLEER. The CDR3 DNA is TGCGCCAGCAGCCCCAAATGGGACGGCCGTTTTTACGAGCAGTACTTC. Protein product: CASSPKWDGRFYEQYF.

This clonotype appeared a few times. The V gene is TRBV7-2, the J gene TRBJ1-3, with 12 bases matching TRBD1. CDR1 is SGHTA, CDR2 FQGNSA, per germline. With 5 bases clipped from V and 2 bases from J, the junction kept 10 bases outside the gene matches. The CDR3 is 18 residues long. The CDR3 here is CASSLSSGDRGPGNTIYF. CDR3 in DNA: TGTGCCAGCAGCCTCTCAAGTGGGGACAGGGGGCCTGGAAACACCATATATTTT.

This clonotype was observed at least ten times. The chain recombines TRBV20-1 with TRBJ1-5; D gene ambiguous. The CDR3 loop spans 14 amino acids. From germline, CDR1 is DFQATT and CDR2 SNEGSKA (reference sequence). The V end was cut by 5 bases, the J end by 2 bases, with 13 bases between. The CDR3 DNA reads as TGCAGTGCTGGTACGACCGCTCGCAATCAGCCCCAGCATTTT. Translation: CSAGTTARNQPQHF.

CDR3 sequence (DNA): TGCAGTGCTAGAGATCCGGGAGACAGATATGAGCAGTACGTC. As protein: CSARDPGDRYEQYV. The chain has TRBV20-1 and TRBJ2-7; D is possibly TRBD2 (6 bases). CDR3 length equals 14 residues. Looked up from germline, CDR1 is DFQATT and CDR2 is SNEGSKA (reference sequence). Trimming cost V 0 bases and J 7 bases, with 16 bases left between them.

The chain joins TRBV10-3 to TRBJ1-2, with D possibly TRBD1 on 5 matching bases. V shed 0 bases and J shed 3 bases, with 11 bases lying between them. Germline V lookup: CDR1 ENHRY, CDR2 SYGVKD. The CDR3 extends over 15 amino acids. The CDR3 bases are TGTGCCATCAGTGAGTCTGGGGACGGAGACTATGGCTACACCTTC. Protein: CAISESGDGDYGYTF.

This clonotype was counted at least ten times. The J gene is TRBJ1-5, the V gene TRBV12-3 or TRBV12-4, with D possibly TRBD1 on 6 matching bases. The ends were cut back, 3 bases at V and 4 bases at J, with 10 bases in the middle. The CDR3 is 14 residues long. The CDR3 loop reads CASSFDRRNQPQHF. Here the CDR3 DNA reads TGTGCCAGCAGTTTCGACAGGCGTAATCAGCCCCAGCATTTT.

This clonotype was observed a few times. The chain employs TRBV24-1 and TRBJ2-1, with no clear D. CDR3 size: 14 residues. V gave up 4 bases and J gave up 7 bases, with 13 bases separating them. Germline V gives CDR1 KGHDR, CDR2 SFDVKD. CDR3 protein: CATSDPRAGNEQFF. DNA of the CDR3: TGTGCCACCAGTGACCCACGAGCCGGGAATGAGCAGTTCTTC.

V and J are TRBV5-1 and TRBJ1-3; perhaps TRBD1 as D (5 bases). The CDR3 consists of 16 residues. V lost 5 bases to trimming and J lost 0 bases, with 15 bases between them. Per the germline V gene, CDR1 is SGHRS and CDR2 is YFSETQ. Here the CDR3 reads CASRPSGHLSGNTIYF. As DNA, the CDR3 is TGCGCCAGCAGACCTTCTGGACATCTCTCTGGAAACACCATATATTTT.

In this sample, this clonotype turned up many times. CDR3 region: CSARDPLTGEQPQHF. The DNA of the CDR3 is TGCAGTGCTAGAGATCCTTTGACAGGGGAGCAGCCCCAGCATTTT. This chain uses TRBV20-1 with TRBJ1-5, with 8 bases fitting TRBD1. Germline V gene data show CDR1 as DFQATT and CDR2 as SNEGSKA (reference sequence). Trimming cost V 0 bases and J 7 bases; bases outside gene matches: 8. CDR3 length: 15 amino acids.

This clonotype appeared many times. V usage is TRBV25-1 and J usage is TRBJ1-1, with D uncertain. Per germline, CDR1 MGHDK and CDR2 SYGVNS. The V and J ends lost 1 base and 1 base respectively, with 4 bases between them. The length of the CDR3 is 13 residues. This CDR3 is CASSEFQNTEAFF. The CDR3 DNA reads as TGTGCCAGCAGTGAATTCCAGAACACTGAAGCTTTCTTT.